This T cell receptor (beta chain) was recorded in a study of OX40 agonist ivuxolimab in advanced cancers. Findings and limits, study-wide: Among patients with partial responses at 0.1-3.0 mg/kg, clonal expansion was among the lowest. The antigens recognized by the expanded peripheral T cells, that is their antigen specificity, were not determined.

Germline V gives CDR1 SGHAT, CDR2 FQNNGV. The CDR3 has 16 amino acids. The V end was cut by 1 base, the J end by 2 bases, with 13 bases between. Of note for this clone: What it binds is not known.

Sequenced by immunoSEQ multiplex PCR; TCRdb stores in-frame clones only, minus some. The table includes about 90,000 clones, more than 75% detected once. This receptor was obtained from an adult with an advanced solid tumor such as melanoma, head and neck, liver or kidney cancer. The chain uses TRBV11-2 and TRBJ2-3, with D perhaps being TRBD1 or TRBD2 (5 bases each). The specimen comprised CD4+ or CD8+ T cells sorted from blood, sampled in a trial of the OX40 agonist ivuxolimab. The CDR3 DNA is TGTGCCAGCAGCTTAGGGGGGACGTTGGTCACAGATACGCAGTATTTT. This sequence encodes CASSLGGTLVTDTQYF.